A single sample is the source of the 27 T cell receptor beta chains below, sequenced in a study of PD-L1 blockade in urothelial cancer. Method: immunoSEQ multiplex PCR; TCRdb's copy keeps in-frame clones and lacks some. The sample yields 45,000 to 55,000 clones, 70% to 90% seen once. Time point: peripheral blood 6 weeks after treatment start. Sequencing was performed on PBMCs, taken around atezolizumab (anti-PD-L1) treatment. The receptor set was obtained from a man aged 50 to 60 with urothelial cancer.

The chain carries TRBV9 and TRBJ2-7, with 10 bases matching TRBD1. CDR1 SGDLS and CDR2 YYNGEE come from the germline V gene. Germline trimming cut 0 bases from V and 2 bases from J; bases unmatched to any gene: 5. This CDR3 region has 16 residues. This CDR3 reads CASSVGGTGVPYEQYF. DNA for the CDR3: TGTGCCAGCAGCGTAGGGGGGACAGGGGTTCCCTACGAGCAGTACTTC.

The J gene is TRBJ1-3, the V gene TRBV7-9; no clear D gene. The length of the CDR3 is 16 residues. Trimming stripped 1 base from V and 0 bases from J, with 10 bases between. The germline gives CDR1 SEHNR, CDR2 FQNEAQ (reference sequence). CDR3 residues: CASSLESDTSGNTIYF. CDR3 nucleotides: TGTGCCAGCAGCTTAGAGAGCGATACCTCTGGAAACACCATATATTTT.

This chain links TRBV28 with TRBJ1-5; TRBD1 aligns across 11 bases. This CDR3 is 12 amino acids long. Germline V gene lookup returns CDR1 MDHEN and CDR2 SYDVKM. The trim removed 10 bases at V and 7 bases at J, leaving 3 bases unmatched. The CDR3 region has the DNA TGTGCCATCGGACAGGGGGCGCAGCCCCAGCATTTT. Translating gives CAIGQGAQPQHF.

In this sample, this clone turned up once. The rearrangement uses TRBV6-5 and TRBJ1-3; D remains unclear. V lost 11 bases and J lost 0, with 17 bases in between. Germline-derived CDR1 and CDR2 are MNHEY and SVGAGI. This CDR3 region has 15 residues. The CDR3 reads CASKAGYSSGNTIYF. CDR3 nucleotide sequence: TGTGCCTCAAAGGCGGGGTATAGCTCTGGAAACACCATATATTTT.

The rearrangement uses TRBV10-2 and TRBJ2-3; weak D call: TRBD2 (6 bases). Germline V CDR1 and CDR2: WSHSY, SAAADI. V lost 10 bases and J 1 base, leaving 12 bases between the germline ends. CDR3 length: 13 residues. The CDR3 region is CATKAGRTDTQYF. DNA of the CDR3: TGCGCCACCAAAGCGGGTCGCACAGATACGCAGTATTTT.

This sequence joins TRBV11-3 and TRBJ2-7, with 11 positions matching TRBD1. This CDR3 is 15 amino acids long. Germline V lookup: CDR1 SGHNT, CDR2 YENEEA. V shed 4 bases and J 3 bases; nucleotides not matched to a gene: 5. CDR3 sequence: CASSSGQGAGYEQYF. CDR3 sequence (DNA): TGTGCCAGCAGCTCTGGACAGGGGGCGGGCTACGAGCAGTACTTC.

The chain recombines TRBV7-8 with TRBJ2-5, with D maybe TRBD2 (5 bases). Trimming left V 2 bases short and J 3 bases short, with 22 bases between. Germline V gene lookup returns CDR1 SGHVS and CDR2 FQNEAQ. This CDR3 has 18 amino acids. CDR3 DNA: TGTGCCAGCAGCTTAAAAAGGACGTATGCTCGGGGTAAAGAGACCCAGTACTTC. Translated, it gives CASSLKRTYARGKETQYF.

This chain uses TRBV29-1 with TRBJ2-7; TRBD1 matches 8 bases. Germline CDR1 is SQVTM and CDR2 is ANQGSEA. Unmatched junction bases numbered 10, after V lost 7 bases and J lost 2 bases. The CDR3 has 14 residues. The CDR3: CSARSGQAPYEQYF. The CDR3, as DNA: TGCAGCGCCCGCTCGGGACAGGCACCCTACGAGCAGTACTTC.

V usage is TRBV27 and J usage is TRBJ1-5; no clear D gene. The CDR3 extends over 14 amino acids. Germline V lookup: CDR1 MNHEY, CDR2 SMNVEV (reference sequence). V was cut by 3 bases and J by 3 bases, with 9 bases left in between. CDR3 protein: CASSFGGPNQPQHF. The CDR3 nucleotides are TGTGCCAGCAGTTTCGGTGGTCCCAATCAGCCCCAGCATTTT.

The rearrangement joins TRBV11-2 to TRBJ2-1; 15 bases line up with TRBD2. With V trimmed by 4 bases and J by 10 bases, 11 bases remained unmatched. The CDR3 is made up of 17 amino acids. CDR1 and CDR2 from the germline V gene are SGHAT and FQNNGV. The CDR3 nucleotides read TGTGCCAGCAGCTACTGGACTAGCGGGAGGGTAGGACGGGAGCAGTTCTTC. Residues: CASSYWTSGRVGREQFF.

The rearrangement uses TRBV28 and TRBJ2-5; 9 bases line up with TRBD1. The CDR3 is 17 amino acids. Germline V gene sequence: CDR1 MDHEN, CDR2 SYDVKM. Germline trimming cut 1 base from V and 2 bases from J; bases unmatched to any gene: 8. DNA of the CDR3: TGTGCCAGCAGTTTATCTTGGCCGGACAGGGGACAAGAGACCCAGTACTTC. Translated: CASSLSWPDRGQETQYF.

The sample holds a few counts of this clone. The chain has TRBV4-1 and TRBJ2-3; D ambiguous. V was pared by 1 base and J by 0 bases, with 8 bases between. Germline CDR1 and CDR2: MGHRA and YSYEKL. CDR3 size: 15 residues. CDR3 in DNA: TGCGCCAGCAGCCAAGGACATTTTAGCACAGATACGCAGTATTTT. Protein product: CASSQGHFSTDTQYF.

This CDR3 reads CASRPGYSNQPQHF. The CDR3 DNA follows: TGTGCCAGCAGGCCAGGATATAGCAATCAGCCCCAGCATTTT. This chain uses TRBV28 with TRBJ1-5; D not resolved. The V gene lost 6 bases and the J gene lost 0 bases, with 9 bases spanning the gap. CDR3 length: 14 amino acids. Germline-derived CDR1 and CDR2 are MDHEN and SYDVKM.

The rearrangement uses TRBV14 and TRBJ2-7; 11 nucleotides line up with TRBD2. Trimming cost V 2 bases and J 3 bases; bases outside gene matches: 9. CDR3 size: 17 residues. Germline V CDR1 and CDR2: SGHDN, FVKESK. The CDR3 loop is CASSQRLAGGPGYEQYF. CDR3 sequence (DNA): TGTGCCAGCAGCCAACGATTAGCGGGAGGGCCGGGCTACGAGCAGTACTTC.

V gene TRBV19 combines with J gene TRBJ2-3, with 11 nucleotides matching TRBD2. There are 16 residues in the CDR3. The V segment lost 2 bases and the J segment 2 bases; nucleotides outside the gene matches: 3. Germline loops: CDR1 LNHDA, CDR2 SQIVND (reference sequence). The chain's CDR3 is CASSIRGLADTDTQYF. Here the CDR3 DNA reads TGTGCCAGTAGTATAAGGGGACTAGCGGACACAGATACGCAGTATTTT.

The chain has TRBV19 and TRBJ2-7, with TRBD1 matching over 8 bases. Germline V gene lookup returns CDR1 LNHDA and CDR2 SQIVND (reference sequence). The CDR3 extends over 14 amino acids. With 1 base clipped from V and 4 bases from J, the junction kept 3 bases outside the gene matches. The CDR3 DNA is TGTGCCAGTAGTATAGCAGGGGGCCCGTACGAGCAGTACTTC. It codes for CASSIAGGPYEQYF. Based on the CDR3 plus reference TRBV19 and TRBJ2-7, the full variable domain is DGGITQSPKYLFRKEGQNVTLSCEQNLNHDAMYWYRQDPGQGLRLIYYSQIVNDFQKGDIAEGYSVSREKKESFPLTVTSAQKNPTAFYLCASSIAGGPYEQYFGPGTRLTVT.

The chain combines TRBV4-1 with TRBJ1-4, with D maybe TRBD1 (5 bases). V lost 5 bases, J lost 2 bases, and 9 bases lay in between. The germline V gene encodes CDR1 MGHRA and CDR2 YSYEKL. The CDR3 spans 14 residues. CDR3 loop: CASSSRATNEKLFF. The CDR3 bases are TGCGCCAGCAGCTCCAGGGCGACTAATGAAAAACTGTTTTTT.

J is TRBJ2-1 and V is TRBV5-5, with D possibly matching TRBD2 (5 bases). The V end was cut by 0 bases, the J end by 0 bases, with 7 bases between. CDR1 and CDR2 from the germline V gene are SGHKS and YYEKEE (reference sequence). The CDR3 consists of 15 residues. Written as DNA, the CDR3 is TGTGCCAGCAGCTTGGGACTACCCTCCTACAATGAGCAGTTCTTC. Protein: CASSLGLPSYNEQFF.

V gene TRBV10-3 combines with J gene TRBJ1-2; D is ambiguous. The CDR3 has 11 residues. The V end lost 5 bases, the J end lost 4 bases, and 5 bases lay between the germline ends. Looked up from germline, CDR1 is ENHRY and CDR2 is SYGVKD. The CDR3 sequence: CAISQSYGYTF. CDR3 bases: TGTGCCATCAGTCAATCCTATGGCTACACCTTC.

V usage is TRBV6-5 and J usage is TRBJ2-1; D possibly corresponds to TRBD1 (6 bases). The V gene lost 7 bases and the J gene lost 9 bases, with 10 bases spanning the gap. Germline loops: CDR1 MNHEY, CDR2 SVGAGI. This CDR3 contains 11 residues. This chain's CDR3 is CASTQGSEQFF. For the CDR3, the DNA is TGTGCCAGCACCCAGGGGAGTGAGCAGTTCTTC.

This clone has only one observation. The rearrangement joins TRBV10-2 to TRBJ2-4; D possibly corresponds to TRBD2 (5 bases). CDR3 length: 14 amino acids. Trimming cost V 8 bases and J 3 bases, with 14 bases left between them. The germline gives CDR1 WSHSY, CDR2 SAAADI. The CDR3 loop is CASVPSGGKNIQYF. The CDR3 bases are TGCGCCAGCGTACCATCCGGAGGCAAAAACATTCAGTACTTC.

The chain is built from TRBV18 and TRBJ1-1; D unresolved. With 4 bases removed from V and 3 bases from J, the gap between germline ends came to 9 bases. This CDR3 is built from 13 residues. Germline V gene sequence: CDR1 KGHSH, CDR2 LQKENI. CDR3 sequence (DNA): TGTGCCAGCTCACTAAAGGAGGACACTGAAGCTTTCTTT. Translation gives CASSLKEDTEAFF. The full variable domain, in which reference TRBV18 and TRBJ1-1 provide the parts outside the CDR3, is NAGVMQNPRHLVRRRGQEARLRCSPMKGHSHVYWYRQLPEEGLKFMVYLQKENIIDESGMPKERFSAEFPKEGPSILRIQQVVRGDSAAYFCASSLKEDTEAFFGQGTRLTVV.

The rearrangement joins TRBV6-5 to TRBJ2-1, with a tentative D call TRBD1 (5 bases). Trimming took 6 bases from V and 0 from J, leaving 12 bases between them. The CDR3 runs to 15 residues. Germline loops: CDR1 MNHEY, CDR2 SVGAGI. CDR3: CASSRDRTSYNEQFF. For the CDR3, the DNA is TGTGCCAGCAGCCGAGACAGAACCTCCTACAATGAGCAGTTCTTC.

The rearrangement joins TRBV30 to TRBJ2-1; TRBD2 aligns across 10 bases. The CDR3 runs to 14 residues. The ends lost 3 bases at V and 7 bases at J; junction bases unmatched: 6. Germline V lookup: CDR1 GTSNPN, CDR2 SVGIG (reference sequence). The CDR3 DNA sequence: TGTGCCTGGAGAAAGGTAGCGGGAGGAAATGAGCAGTTCTTC. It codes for CAWRKVAGGNEQFF.

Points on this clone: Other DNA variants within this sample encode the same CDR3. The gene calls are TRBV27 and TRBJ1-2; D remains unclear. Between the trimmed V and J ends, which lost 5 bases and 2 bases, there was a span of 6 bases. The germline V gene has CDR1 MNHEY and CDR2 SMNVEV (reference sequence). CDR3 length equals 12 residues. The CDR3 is CASSPGNYGYTF. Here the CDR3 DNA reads TGTGCCAGCAGTCCGGGGAACTATGGCTACACCTTC.

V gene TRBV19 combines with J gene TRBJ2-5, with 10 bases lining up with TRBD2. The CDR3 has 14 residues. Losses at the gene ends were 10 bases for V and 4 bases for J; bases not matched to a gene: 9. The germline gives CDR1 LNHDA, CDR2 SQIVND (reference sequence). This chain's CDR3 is CATQRGGRAETQYF. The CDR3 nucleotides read TGTGCCACCCAGCGGGGGGGTAGGGCAGAGACCCAGTACTTC. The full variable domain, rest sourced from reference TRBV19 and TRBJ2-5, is DGGITQSPKYLFRKEGQNVTLSCEQNLNHDAMYWYRQDPGQGLRLIYYSQIVNDFQKGDIAEGYSVSREKKESFPLTVTSAQKNPTAFYLCATQRGGRAETQYFGPGTRLLVL.

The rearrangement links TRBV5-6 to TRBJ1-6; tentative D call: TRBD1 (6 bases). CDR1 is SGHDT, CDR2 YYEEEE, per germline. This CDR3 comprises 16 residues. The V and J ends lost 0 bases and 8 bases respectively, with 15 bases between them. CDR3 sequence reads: CASSLDRGAKDSPLHF. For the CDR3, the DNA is TGTGCCAGCAGCTTGGATCGGGGGGCGAAGGATTCACCCCTCCACTTT.